The 5 T cell receptor beta chains below all came from one sample that was sequenced in a study of T cell responses to AZD1222 COVID-19 vaccine. Repertoires were generated with immunoSEQ multiplex PCR, while TCRdb's copy carries only in-frame clones and drops some. This table holds 200,000 or so clones, around 87% found once. The specimen comprised peripheral blood, sampled on day 0 of MenACWY control vaccination. Every receptor here comes from an adult in good health.

In regard to this clone: Other DNA sequences in the sample encode the same CDR3. The chain couples TRBV25-1 to TRBJ1-2, with D unresolved. Per the germline V gene, CDR1 is MGHDK and CDR2 is SYGVNS. CDR3 size: 12 residues. V gave up 3 bases and J gave up 2 bases, with 4 bases separating them. The CDR3 region has the DNA TGTGCCAGCAGTGAGGCCAACTATGGCTACACCTTC. Protein: CASSEANYGYTF.

The chain couples TRBV5-1 to TRBJ2-1; TRBD2 matches at 9 bases. CDR3 length equals 15 residues. The V gene's germline CDR1 is SGHRS and CDR2 YFSETQ. After removal of 1 base from V and 7 bases from J, the junction contained 6 bases not matched to a gene. The CDR3 spells CASSLSGAGGNEQFF. For the CDR3, the DNA is TGCGCCAGCAGCTTGTCAGGAGCGGGAGGAAATGAGCAGTTCTTC.

The V gene is TRBV7-9, the J gene TRBJ1-4; D not resolved. Germline V gives CDR1 SEHNR, CDR2 FQNEAQ (reference sequence). There are 13 residues in the CDR3. Trimming left V 1 base short and J 8 bases short, with 8 bases between. The CDR3 protein is CASSLDGGEKLFF. The CDR3 nucleotides read TGTGCCAGCAGCTTAGACGGAGGGGAAAAACTGTTTTTT.

The CDR3 DNA reads as TGTGCCAGCAGTGGGGGAGTGTTGAACACTGAAGCTTTCTTT. As protein: CASSGGVLNTEAFF. The rearrangement links TRBV28 to TRBJ1-1; maybe TRBD1 (5 bases). The CDR3 consists of 14 residues. V lost 5 bases, J lost 0 bases, and 10 bases lay in between. Per germline, CDR1 MDHEN and CDR2 SYDVKM.

The genes are TRBV6-6 and TRBJ2-3; D not certain. V was shortened by 2 bases and J by 0 bases, with 6 bases between the two germline ends. This CDR3 region has 14 residues. Germline CDR1 and CDR2: MNHNY and SVGAGI (reference sequence). CDR3 region: CASSYGVSTDTQYF. The CDR3 region has the DNA TGTGCCAGCAGTTACGGGGTTAGCACAGATACGCAGTATTTT.